This T cell receptor beta chain was identified in a study of yellow fever vaccine responses in identical twins. TCRdb redid the calling of the RT-PCR reads with MiXCR, one entry per CDR3 protein. Of roughly 2,000 distinct CDR3 sequences listed, around four fifths are singletons. The germline CDR1 and CDR2 sequences are SQVTM and ANQGSEA. The CDR3 spans 14 residues. The ends lost 1 base at V and 2 bases at J; junction bases unmatched: 5. The sequenced sample was T cells from blood (PBMCs), unsorted or a sorted subset (not recorded which), obtained before or after yellow fever vaccination (not recorded which). V is TRBV29-1 and J is TRBJ2-7; 7 nucleotides align to TRBD1. This receptor was taken from a young woman who received the yellow fever vaccine. The CDR3 protein is CSVEVPGQTYEQYF. The CDR3 bases are TGCAGCGTTGAAGTCCCGGGACAGACCTACGAGCAGTACTTC.